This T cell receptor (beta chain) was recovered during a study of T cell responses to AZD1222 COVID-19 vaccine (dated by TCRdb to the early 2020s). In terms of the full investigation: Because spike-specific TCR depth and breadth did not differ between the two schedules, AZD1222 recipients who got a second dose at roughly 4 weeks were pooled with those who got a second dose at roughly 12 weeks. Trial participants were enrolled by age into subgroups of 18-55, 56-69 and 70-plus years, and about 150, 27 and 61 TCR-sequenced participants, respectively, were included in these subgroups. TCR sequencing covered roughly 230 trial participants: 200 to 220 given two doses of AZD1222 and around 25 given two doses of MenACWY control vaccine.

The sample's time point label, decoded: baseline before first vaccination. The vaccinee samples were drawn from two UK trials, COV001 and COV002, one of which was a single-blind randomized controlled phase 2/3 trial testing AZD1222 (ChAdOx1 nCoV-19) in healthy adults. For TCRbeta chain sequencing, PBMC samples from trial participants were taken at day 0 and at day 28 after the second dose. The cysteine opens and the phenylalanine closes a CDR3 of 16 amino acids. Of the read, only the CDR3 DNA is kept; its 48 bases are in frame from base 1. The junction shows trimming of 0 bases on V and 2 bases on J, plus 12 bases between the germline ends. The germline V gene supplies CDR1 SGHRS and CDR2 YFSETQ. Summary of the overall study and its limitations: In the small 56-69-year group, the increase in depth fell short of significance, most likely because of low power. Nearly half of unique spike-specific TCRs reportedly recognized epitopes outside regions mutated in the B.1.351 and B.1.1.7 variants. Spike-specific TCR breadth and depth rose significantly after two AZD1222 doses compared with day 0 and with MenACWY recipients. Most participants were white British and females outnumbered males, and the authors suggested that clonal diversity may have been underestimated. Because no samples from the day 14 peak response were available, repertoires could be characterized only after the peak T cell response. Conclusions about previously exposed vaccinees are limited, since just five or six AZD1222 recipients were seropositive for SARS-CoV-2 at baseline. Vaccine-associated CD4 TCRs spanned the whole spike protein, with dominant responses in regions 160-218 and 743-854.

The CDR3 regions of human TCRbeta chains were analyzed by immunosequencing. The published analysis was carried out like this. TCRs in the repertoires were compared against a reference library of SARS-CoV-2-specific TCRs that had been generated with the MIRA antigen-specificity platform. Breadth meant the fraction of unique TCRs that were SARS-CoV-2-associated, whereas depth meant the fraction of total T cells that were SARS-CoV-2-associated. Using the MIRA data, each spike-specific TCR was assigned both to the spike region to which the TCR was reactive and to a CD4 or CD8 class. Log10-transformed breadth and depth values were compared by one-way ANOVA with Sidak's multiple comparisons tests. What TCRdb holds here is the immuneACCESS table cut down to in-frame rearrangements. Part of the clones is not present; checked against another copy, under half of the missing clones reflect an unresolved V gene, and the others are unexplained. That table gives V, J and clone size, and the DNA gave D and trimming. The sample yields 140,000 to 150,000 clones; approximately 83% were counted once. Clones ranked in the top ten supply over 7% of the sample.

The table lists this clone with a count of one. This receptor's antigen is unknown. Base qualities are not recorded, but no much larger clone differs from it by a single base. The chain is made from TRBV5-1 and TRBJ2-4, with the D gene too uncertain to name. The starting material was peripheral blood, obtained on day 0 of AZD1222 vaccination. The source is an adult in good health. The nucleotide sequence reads TGCGCCAGCAGCTTGGGGGCCAGCTCGACCAAAAACATTCAGTACTTC. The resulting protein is CASSLGASSTKNIQYF.